What follows are 6 T cell receptor beta chains derived from one specimen sequenced in a study of T cells in Graves' hyperthyroidism and ophthalmopathy. The TCR beta CDR3 regions underwent amplification using RNA transcripts as the source. First-round RT-PCR of the TCR CDR3 relied on the HTBI primer set. Each CDR3 protein is one row after TCRdb ran MiXCR on the multiplex PCR reads. The sample has a few hundred thousand distinct CDR3 sequences; about half are singletons. The sequenced sample consisted of peripheral blood or thyroid tissue (not recorded which). These receptors came from a woman between 18 and 29 years old with Graves' hyperthyroidism.

V and J are TRBV25-1 and TRBJ1-2; no reliable D call. Per germline, CDR1 MGHDK and CDR2 SYGVNS. The CDR3 spans 13 residues. With 8 bases removed from V and 1 base from J, the gap between germline ends came to 11 bases. The CDR3 bases are TGTGCCAGCGTTGAGCTTCATAACTATGGCTACACCTTC. Translating gives CASVELHNYGYTF.

This clonotype is a singleton in its sample. The CDR3 is CAWRSLKASTGELFF. In nucleotides, the CDR3 is TGTGCCTGGAGGTCTCTAAAAGCGAGTACCGGGGAGCTGTTTTTT. This rearrangement joins TRBV19 to TRBJ2-2, with D perhaps TRBD2 (5 bases). Trimming took 11 bases from V and 5 from J, leaving 21 bases between them. The V gene's germline CDR1 is LNHDA and CDR2 SQIVND (reference sequence). CDR3 length: 15 residues. The variable domain in full, with the rest retrieved from reference TRBV19 and TRBJ2-2, is DGGITQSPKYLFRKEGQNVTLSCEQNLNHDAMYWYRQDPGQGLRLIYYSQIVNDFQKGDIAEGYSVSREKKESFPLTVTSAQKNPTAFYLCAWRSLKASTGELFFGEGSRLTVL.

This clonotype was picked up one time. The germline gene is not matched at one end of the junction; a read error may be the cause. The chain carries TRBV7-4 and TRBJ2-7; D is perhaps TRBD1 (5 bases). The CDR3 has 16 amino acids. Looked up from germline, CDR1 is SGHVT and CDR2 is SQSDAQ. The CDR3: CASSQGASEPSYEQYF. The CDR3, as DNA: TGCGCCAGCAGCCAAGGGGCAAGTGAGCCTTCCTACGAGCAGTACTTC.

This rearrangement joins TRBV15 to TRBJ2-7; D is perhaps TRBD2 (6 bases). The CDR3 extends over 15 amino acids. The germline V gene has CDR1 LNHNV and CDR2 YYDKDF (reference sequence). V was shortened by 1 base and J by 0 bases, with 10 bases between the two germline ends. The CDR3 loop is CATSRARGSSYEQYF. CDR3 in DNA: TGTGCCACCAGCAGAGCTCGGGGGAGCTCCTACGAGCAGTACTTC.

V is TRBV5-4 and J is TRBJ2-5, with 7 bases that match TRBD1. CDR1 SGHNT and CDR2 YYREEE come from the germline V gene (reference sequence). Trimming cost V 4 bases and J 4 bases; bases outside gene matches: 4. CDR3 length equals 13 residues. CDR3 loop: CASSNTGVETQYF. CDR3 nucleotides: TGTGCCAGCAGCAACACAGGGGTAGAGACCCAGTACTTC.

As regards this clonotype: This could be a read error, since a much larger clone is one nucleotide away. J is TRBJ1-2 and V is TRBV15, with D maybe TRBD1 (5 bases). CDR3 length: 15 residues. V lost 1 base and J lost 1, with 10 bases in between. Germline assignment: CDR1 LNHNV and CDR2 YYDKDF (reference sequence). CDR3: CATSRGQGGNYGYTF. The CDR3 DNA sequence: TGTGCCACCAGCAGAGGGCAGGGTGGTAACTATGGCTACACCTTC.